The 17 T cell receptor beta chains reported below all come from one sample, sequenced in a study of shared clonotypes between healthy human individuals. The protocol was immunoSEQ multiplex PCR, while the TCRdb copy is restricted to in-frame clones and leaves out a portion. The repertoire consists of some 2.1 million clones, with 85% to 95% occurring once and the leading ten covering 1.1%. Only CD45RO-negative cells positively selected for CCR7 counted as naive CD8 cells, so terminally differentiated effector memory CD45RA+ cells were excluded. Input material: naive CD8+ T cells sorted from blood. The receptors here all came from a man between 18 and 35 years old in good health.

This clone was observed once. V gene TRBV25-1 combines with J gene TRBJ2-1; D might be TRBD2 (5 bases). There are 17 residues in the CDR3. CDR1 and CDR2 from the germline V gene are MGHDK and SYGVNS. Trimming left V 5 bases short and J 0 bases short, with 17 bases between. CDR3 loop: CASSRSGLSSSYNEQFF. The DNA for the CDR3 is TGTGCCAGCAGTCGGTCGGGATTATCAAGCTCCTACAATGAGCAGTTCTTC. Filled out from reference TRBV25-1 and TRBJ2-1, the complete variable domain reads EADIYQTPRYLVIGTGKKITLECSQTMGHDKMYWYQQDPGMELHLIHYSYGVNSTEKGDLSSESTVSRIRTEHFPLTLESARPSHTSQYLCASSRSGLSSSYNEQFFGPGTRLTVL.

In the case of this clone: Different DNA sequences within this sample yield the same CDR3. The J gene is TRBJ2-1, the V gene TRBV27, with unresolved D. Trimming removed 2 bases from V and 5 bases from J, with 7 bases in between. Germline assignment: CDR1 MNHEY and CDR2 SMNVEV (reference sequence). The CDR3 is 13 amino acids. The CDR3 region has the DNA TGTGCCAGCAGTTTACTAGGAGACAATGAGCAGTTCTTC. Its protein product is CASSLLGDNEQFF.

The chain employs TRBV9 and TRBJ2-1; D is undetermined. The CDR3 is made up of 15 amino acids. The germline CDR1 and CDR2 sequences are SGDLS and YYNGEE. Trimming removed 0 bases from V and 0 bases from J, with 7 bases in between. DNA for the CDR3: TGTGCCAGCAGCGTAGGACTGGACTCCTACAATGAGCAGTTCTTC. It codes for CASSVGLDSYNEQFF.

This chain joins TRBV11-2 and TRBJ2-1; 10 bases fit TRBD2. V dropped 5 bases and J dropped 2; count of bases not matched to a gene: 6. The CDR3 runs to 16 residues. The germline gives CDR1 SGHAT, CDR2 FQNNGV. The chain's CDR3 is CASSLGLAATYNEQFF. CDR3 DNA: TGTGCCAGCAGCCTCGGACTAGCGGCAACCTACAATGAGCAGTTCTTC.

With regard to this clone: The same CDR3 can be traced to other DNA sequences in this sample. The J gene is TRBJ2-7, the V gene TRBV30; the D gene is possibly TRBD2 (5 bases). The V and J ends lost 0 bases and 3 bases respectively, with 12 bases between them. The CDR3 spans 14 residues. Germline V CDR1 and CDR2: GTSNPN, SVGIG (reference sequence). Here the CDR3 reads CAWSVGSGNYEQYF. DNA of the CDR3: TGTGCCTGGAGTGTAGGAAGCGGAAACTACGAGCAGTACTTC. Using reference TRBV30 and TRBJ2-7 for the parts outside the CDR3, the full variable domain is SQTIHQWPATLVQPVGSPLSLECTVEGTSNPNLYWYRQAAGRGLQLLFYSVGIGQISSEVPQNLSASRPQDRQFILSSKKLLLSDSGFYLCAWSVGSGNYEQYFGPGTRLTVT.

The chain links TRBV6-5 to TRBJ2-5; D possibly corresponds to TRBD1 (6 bases). Trimming shortened V by 6 bases and J by 4 bases, and 12 bases separated the two germline ends. The germline gives CDR1 MNHEY, CDR2 SVGAGI. CDR3 length: 13 amino acids. CDR3 sequence (DNA): TGTGCCAGCAGCCCGACAGGTTTAGAGACCCAGTACTTC. It is translated as CASSPTGLETQYF.

The genes are TRBV4-1 and TRBJ2-1, with D possibly called TRBD1 or TRBD2 (5 bases each). Trimming took 4 bases from V and 6 from J, leaving 13 bases between them. This CDR3 has 14 residues. Germline V gene data show CDR1 as MGHRA and CDR2 as YSYEKL. This CDR3 reads CASSLGPGPNEQFF. CDR3 coding DNA: TGCGCCAGCAGCCTCGGTCCGGGGCCCAATGAGCAGTTCTTC.

The chain joins TRBV5-6 to TRBJ2-1; 11 bases line up with TRBD2. CDR1 is SGHDT and CDR2 is YYEEEE in the germline V gene. The CDR3 covers 16 residues. The trim removed 0 bases at V and 9 bases at J, leaving 8 bases unmatched. CDR3 bases: TGTGCCAGCAGCTTGGAACTAGCGGGAGAACTTGGTGAGCAGTTCTTC. Its translation: CASSLELAGELGEQFF.

The CDR3 sequence is CAWTSSGSSYEQYF. The CDR3 bases are TGTGCCTGGACGAGTAGCGGGAGCTCCTACGAGCAGTACTTC. J is TRBJ2-7 and V is TRBV30; 9 positions agree with TRBD2. The V gene end was trimmed by 4 bases and the J gene end by 0 bases; junction bases not matched to a gene: 4. The CDR3 contains 14 residues. Germline CDR1 GTSNPN, CDR2 SVGIG (reference sequence).

In the case of this clone: The sample holds other DNA sequences that translate to the same CDR3. This chain connects TRBV27 to TRBJ2-3, with D hard to call. V gave up 2 bases and J gave up 1 base, with 4 bases separating them. The germline CDR1 and CDR2 sequences are MNHEY and SMNVEV (reference sequence). CDR3 length: 13 amino acids. The CDR3 reads CASSLTGTDTQYF. CDR3 DNA sequence: TGTGCCAGCAGTTTAACAGGCACAGATACGCAGTATTTT.

The chain links TRBV28 to TRBJ1-5, with unresolved D. This CDR3 region has 11 residues. V gave up 5 bases and J gave up 5 bases, with 4 bases separating them. Germline-derived CDR1 and CDR2 are MDHEN and SYDVKM. CDR3 loop: CASSMDQPQHF. The CDR3 DNA reads TGTGCCAGCAGTATGGATCAGCCCCAGCATTTT.

The chain joins TRBV19 to TRBJ1-5; no clear D gene. This CDR3 has 16 amino acids. Trimming stripped 2 bases from V and 0 bases from J, with 11 bases between. Germline V gives CDR1 LNHDA, CDR2 SQIVND (reference sequence). The CDR3 region has the DNA TGTGCCAGTAGTATACCTTGGACGGATAGCAATCAGCCCCAGCATTTT. It codes for CASSIPWTDSNQPQHF.

The chain combines TRBV5-6 with TRBJ2-7; TRBD1 might be the D (6 bases). The germline V and J ends were trimmed by 0 bases and 4 bases, with 14 bases remaining between them. CDR1 SGHDT and CDR2 YYEEEE come from the germline V gene. CDR3 length: 15 residues. The CDR3 spells CASSLVWAGTYEQYF. The CDR3 DNA reads as TGTGCCAGCAGCTTGGTTTGGGCAGGGACATACGAGCAGTACTTC.

This clone was counted a single time. Other DNA sequences of this sample code for an identical CDR3. The V gene is TRBV5-6, the J gene TRBJ2-7; D not certain. The germline V gene has CDR1 SGHDT and CDR2 YYEEEE. V dropped 1 base and J dropped 1 base, with 6 bases sitting between them. The CDR3 runs to 13 residues. The CDR3 DNA reads as TGTGCCAGCAGCTTGCTCAGGTCCTACGAGCAGTACTTC. Its protein is CASSLLRSYEQYF.

The J gene is TRBJ2-7, the V gene TRBV14, with D maybe TRBD1 (7 bases). Trimming removed 5 bases from V and 4 bases from J, with 12 bases in between. This CDR3 is built from 13 residues. Germline loops: CDR1 SGHDN, CDR2 FVKESK. The CDR3 DNA follows: TGTGCCAGCAGCGCGGGACAGAATTACGAGCAGTACTTC. It codes for CASSAGQNYEQYF.

J is TRBJ1-1 and V is TRBV6-5; TRBD1 aligns across 7 bases. J lost 7 bases, V lost 7 bases, and 12 bases had no gene match. Germline lookup yields CDR1 MNHEY and CDR2 SVGAGI. This CDR3 contains 14 residues. CDR3 region: CASTHGGQLNEAFF. The CDR3 bases are TGTGCCAGCACCCACGGGGGACAGCTAAATGAAGCTTTCTTT.

Remarks on this clone: In the same sample, other DNA sequences code for this CDR3. This chain connects TRBV9 to TRBJ2-1; D perhaps matches TRBD1 (6 bases). The CDR3 consists of 15 residues. Germline CDR1 and CDR2: SGDLS and YYNGEE. Trimming took off 0 bases at V and 1 base at J, with 8 bases between the two ends. CDR3 sequence: CASSVEGVSYNEQFF. The DNA for the CDR3 is TGTGCCAGCAGCGTAGAGGGGGTTTCCTACAATGAGCAGTTCTTC.